This TCR beta chain is from a study of CD4 and CD8 cells across lung adenocarcinoma regions (dated by TCRdb to the late 2010s). Background for the entire study: Intratumor heterogeneity of the T cell receptor repertoire was examined by comparing tumor centers with tumor margins.

Regarding this clonotype: The specificity of this receptor is unknown. No base-level quality is on record; no much larger clone is a single base apart.

Libraries were made using PCR. The sequencing machine was a HiSeq X Ten. TCRdb ran its own pipeline on the public reads, namely fastp trimming at Q25 and MiXCR clone calling, and kept in-frame beta chains. Records with the same CDR3 protein are collapsed into one entry carrying the most frequent genes and DNA. Here the sample has 20,000 or so distinct CDR3 sequences; around 50% occur a single time. Approximately 31% of the sample is taken by the ten largest. V is shortened by 5 bases, J by 3 bases, and the region joining them spans 22 bases. In the germline V gene, CDR1 corresponds to MNHNS and CDR2 to SASEGT. The CDR3, cysteine through phenylalanine, is 18 amino acids long. The only DNA kept is the CDR3, 54 bases in frame from the first base. Patients with localized lung adenocarcinoma, a subtype of non-small cell lung cancer, were used as donors. Samples were obtained from the margins of localized lung adenocarcinomas. For TCR repertoire analysis, CD8+ T cells from tumor tissue were profiled apart from CD4+ T cells.

Rearrangement joined TRBV6-1 to TRBJ1-4; a weak D assignment points to TRBD1 (5 bases agree). This receptor was obtained from a male donor with lung adenocarcinoma. The CD4 and CD8 labels of this study may be unreliable. Input material: CD8+ T cells from the margin of a lung tumor. The intended sense of this specimen's cell subset or site label: tumor margin region. The CDR3 in this case is CASSRSGADLAPNEKLFF. The nucleotides are TGTGCCAGCAGTCGATCTGGGGCGGACCTTGCTCCTAATGAAAAACTGTTTTTT.